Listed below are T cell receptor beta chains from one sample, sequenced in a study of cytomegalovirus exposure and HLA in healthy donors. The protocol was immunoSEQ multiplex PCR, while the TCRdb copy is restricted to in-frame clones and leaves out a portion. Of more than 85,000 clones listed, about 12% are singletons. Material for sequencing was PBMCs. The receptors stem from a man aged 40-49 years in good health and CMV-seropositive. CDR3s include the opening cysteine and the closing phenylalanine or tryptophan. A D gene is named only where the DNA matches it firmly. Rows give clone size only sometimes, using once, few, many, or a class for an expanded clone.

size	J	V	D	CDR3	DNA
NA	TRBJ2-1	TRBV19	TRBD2	CASSIAGVQLAGAEDEQFF	TGTGCCAGTAGTATTGCAGGAGTTCAGCTAGCGGGGGCGGAGGATGAGCAGTTCTTC
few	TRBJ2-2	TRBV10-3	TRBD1	CAIKGDRDFEGGELFF	TGTGCCATCAAGGGAGACAGGGATTTCGAGGGCGGGGAGCTGTTTTTT
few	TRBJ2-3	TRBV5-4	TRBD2	CASSLALAGGPDTQYF	TGTGCCAGCAGCTTGGCCCTAGCGGGAGGCCCAGATACGCAGTATTTT
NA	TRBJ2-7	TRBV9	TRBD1	CASSVGEGTGLNEQYF	TGTGCCAGCAGCGTAGGGGAGGGGACAGGGTTGAACGAGCAGTACTTC
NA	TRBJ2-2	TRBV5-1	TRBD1	CASSLGDRDPNTGELFF	TGCGCCAGCAGCCTGGGTGACAGGGATCCGAACACCGGGGAGCTGTTTTTT
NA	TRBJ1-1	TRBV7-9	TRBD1	CASTRGQANTEAFF	TGTGCCAGCACCCGAGGACAGGCGAACACTGAAGCTTTCTTT
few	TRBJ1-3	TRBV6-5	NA	CATHGTSGNTIYF	TGTGCCACCCACGGGACATCTGGAAACACCATATATTTT
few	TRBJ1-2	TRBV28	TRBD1	CASRPGQVYGYTF	TGTGCCAGTCGCCCCGGACAGGTCTATGGCTACACCTTC
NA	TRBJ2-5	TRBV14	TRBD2	CASSLFGGSQYF	TGTGCCAGCAGCCTATTCGGGGGGTCCCAGTACTTC
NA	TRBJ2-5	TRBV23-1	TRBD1	CASTPHRDRVQETQYF	TGCGCCAGCACCCCACACAGGGACAGGGTCCAAGAGACCCAGTACTTC
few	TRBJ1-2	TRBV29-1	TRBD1	CSVEDAGQGRYGYTF	TGCAGCGTTGAAGACGCTGGACAGGGGAGATATGGCTACACCTTC
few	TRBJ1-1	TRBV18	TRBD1	CASSAGTGSMNTEAFF	TGTGCCAGCTCGGCCGGGACAGGGTCGATGAACACTGAAGCTTTCTTT
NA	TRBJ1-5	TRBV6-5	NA	CASSPADMGTQPQHF	TGTGCCAGCAGTCCCGCGGACATGGGCACGCAGCCCCAGCATTTT
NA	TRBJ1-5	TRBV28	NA	CASSFDTQHF	TGTGCCAGCAGTTTCGACACCCAGCATTTT
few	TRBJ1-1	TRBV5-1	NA	CASSPREGGNTEAFF	TGCGCCAGCAGCCCCCGGGAGGGGGGGAACACTGAAGCTTTCTTT
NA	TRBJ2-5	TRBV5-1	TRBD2	CASSLAGETQYF	TGCGCCAGCAGCCTAGCGGGGGAGACCCAGTACTTC
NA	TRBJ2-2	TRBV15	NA	CATSRAEESGELFF	TGTGCCACCAGCAGAGCCGAGGAGAGCGGGGAGCTGTTTTTT
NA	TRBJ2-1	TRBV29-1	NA	CSAVGSYNEQFF	TGCAGCGCGGTCGGCTCCTACAATGAGCAGTTCTTC
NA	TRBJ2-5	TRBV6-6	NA	CASRLDWNQETQYF	TGTGCCAGCAGACTGGACTGGAACCAAGAGACCCAGTACTTC
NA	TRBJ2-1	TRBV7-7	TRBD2	CASSLLGLAGESEQFF	TGTGCCAGCAGCCTCCTTGGTTTAGCGGGAGAAAGTGAGCAGTTCTTC
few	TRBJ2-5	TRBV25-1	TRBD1	CASSELGQKETQYF	TGTGCCAGCAGTGAACTGGGACAGAAAGAGACCCAGTACTTC
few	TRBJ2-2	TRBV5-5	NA	CASSLVPERGLDGELFF	TGTGCCAGCAGCTTGGTTCCGGAGAGAGGGTTGGACGGGGAGCTGTTTTTT
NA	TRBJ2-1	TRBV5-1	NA	CASSRLGTAYNEQFF	TGCGCCAGCAGCCGACTAGGAACCGCCTACAATGAGCAGTTCTTC
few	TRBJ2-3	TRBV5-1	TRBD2	CASSFGGSPTSTDTQYF	TGCGCCAGCAGCTTCGGGGGGAGCCCCACTAGCACAGATACGCAGTATTTT
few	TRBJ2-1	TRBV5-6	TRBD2	CASSSLSGRARYNEQFF	TGTGCCAGCAGCTCCCTTAGCGGGAGGGCCAGATACAATGAGCAGTTCTTC
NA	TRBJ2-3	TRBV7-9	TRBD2	CASSALAASDTQYF	TGTGCCAGCAGCGCACTAGCGGCTTCAGATACGCAGTATTTT
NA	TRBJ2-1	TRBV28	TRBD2	CASSPGAVAGGPFNEQFF	TGTGCCAGCAGTCCTGGTGCTGTAGCGGGAGGGCCATTCAATGAGCAGTTCTTC
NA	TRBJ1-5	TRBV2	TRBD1	CASSAWTGGSQPQHF	TGTGCCAGCAGTGCCTGGACAGGGGGCAGTCAGCCCCAGCATTTT